Listed here are 3 T cell receptor beta chains from one sample, sequenced in a study of blood T cell repertoires in COVID-19 (dated by TCRdb to 2020 to 2021). The library was built by means of the immunoSEQ multiplex PCR assay. TCRdb carries this immuneACCESS record with in-frame sequences only. Its versions omit some clonotypes, under half of them owing to an unresolved V gene in the studies checked, with the rest unexplained. Across this sample there are 30,000 to 40,000 clones, with 80% to 90% seen only once. The ten top clones hold approximately 9.5% of the sample. The sequenced sample was peripheral blood. These receptors all come from a human donor in a cohort sampled during active COVID-19.

The chain employs TRBV12-3 or TRBV12-4 and TRBJ2-7; D ambiguous. Trimming left V 1 base short and J 7 bases short, with 11 bases between. The CDR3 totals 13 residues. CDR3 bases: TGTGCCAGCAGTTTAGGGGTACGCGGAGAGCAGTACTTC. It codes for CASSLGVRGEQYF.

This chain joins TRBV7-2 and TRBJ2-7; a possible D gene is TRBD2 (5 bases). Germline CDR1 reads SGHTA; CDR2 reads FQGNSA. Trimming left V 1 base short and J 4 bases short, with 11 bases between. The CDR3 consists of 14 residues. CDR3: CASSLGGSDYEQYF. DNA for the CDR3: TGTGCCAGCAGCTTAGGCGGGTCGGATTACGAGCAGTACTTC.

The chain joins TRBV7-3 to TRBJ2-5; 9 nucleotides align to TRBD2. The germline V gene has CDR1 SGHTA and CDR2 FQGTGA. The CDR3 contains 15 residues. After removal of 5 bases from V and 2 bases from J, the junction contained 6 bases not matched to a gene. The CDR3 region is CASSLVAGVQETQYF. CDR3 nucleotide sequence: TGTGCCAGCAGCCTTGTAGCGGGGGTACAAGAGACCCAGTACTTC.